The next 18 T cell receptor beta chains were all read from a single sample in a study of T cell clonotyping in hematopoietic cell transplantation. Sequencing was performed with immunoSEQ multiplex PCR; in TCRdb, only in-frame clones are kept and a portion is missing. The profile covers about 11,000 clones, with approximately 45% appearing a single time and over 7% taken by the ten largest. This material consisted of PBMCs, taken 30 days after allogeneic stem cell transplant. Receptors were obtained from a male patient in his 50s who had an allogeneic stem cell transplant from an unrelated donor, so the T cells may come from the graft donor. Some clones in this sample may be carry-over from other donors' samples.

The V gene is TRBV30, the J gene TRBJ1-2; D gene ambiguous. Germline-derived CDR1 and CDR2 are GTSNPN and SVGIG (reference sequence). The CDR3 length is 13 residues. With 3 bases removed from V and 1 base from J, the gap between germline ends came to 9 bases. The CDR3 DNA is TGTGCCTGGAGCCCGACGCATAACTATGGCTACACCTTC. Protein sequence: CAWSPTHNYGYTF. The full variable domain, rest sourced from reference TRBV30 and TRBJ1-2, is SQTIHQWPATLVQPVGSPLSLECTVEGTSNPNLYWYRQAAGRGLQLLFYSVGIGQISSEVPQNLSASRPQDRQFILSSKKLLLSDSGFYLCAWSPTHNYGYTFGSGTRLTVV.

This clone was counted only a few times. The J gene is TRBJ1-1, the V gene TRBV27, with a tentative D call TRBD1 (5 bases). The CDR3 runs to 13 residues. In germline, CDR1 is MNHEY, CDR2 SMNVEV (reference sequence). V was cut by 4 bases and J by 8 bases, with 14 bases left in between. Written as DNA, the CDR3 is TGTGCCAGCAGTTCCACCCTCAGGGAGGAAGCTTTCTTT. As protein: CASSSTLREEAFF.

The CDR3 is CASSLDRSSYEQYF. The CDR3 DNA reads TGCGCCAGCAGCCTAGACAGGAGCTCCTACGAGCAGTACTTC. This chain joins TRBV4-3 and TRBJ2-7, with TRBD1 as a possible D gene (6 bases). The germline gives CDR1 LGHNA, CDR2 YSLEER. The ends were cut back, 4 bases at V and 0 bases at J, with 10 bases in the middle. The CDR3 extends over 14 amino acids.

This clone showed up just a few times. This chain links TRBV5-6 with TRBJ2-7; D possibly uses TRBD1 or TRBD2 (5 bases each). Germline CDR1 is SGHDT and CDR2 is YYEEEE. V was pared by 3 bases and J by 0 bases, with 7 bases between. The CDR3 totals 13 residues. The CDR3 coding sequence is TGTGCCAGCAGCTGGGGGAACTCCTACGAGCAGTACTTC. As protein: CASSWGNSYEQYF.

This chain joins TRBV30 and TRBJ1-1; tentative D call: TRBD1 (6 bases). The V gene's germline CDR1 is GTSNPN and CDR2 SVGIG (reference sequence). V was pared by 0 bases and J by 6 bases, with 11 bases between. The length of the CDR3 is 13 residues. The CDR3 bases are TGTGCCTGGAGTGTACAGGGAGAGGCTGAAGCTTTCTTT. Encoded protein: CAWSVQGEAEAFF.

The chain employs TRBV7-6 and TRBJ2-5; D is perhaps TRBD1 (6 bases). CDR1 is SGHVS, CDR2 FNYEAQ, per germline. Trimming cost V 4 bases and J 5 bases, with 17 bases left between them. CDR3 length: 15 amino acids. The CDR3 reads CASSSPRGRWETQYF. DNA of the CDR3: TGTGCCAGCAGCTCCCCCAGGGGTCGGTGGGAGACCCAGTACTTC.

The chain couples TRBV19 to TRBJ2-7; 9 bases align to TRBD1. The CDR3 loop spans 15 amino acids. V dropped 1 base and J dropped 5; count of bases not matched to a gene: 6. CDR1 and CDR2 from the germline V gene are LNHDA and SQIVND (reference sequence). As DNA, the CDR3 is TGTGCCAGTAGTATAGCCCAGGACAGGGGCCACGAGCAGTACTTC. This encodes CASSIAQDRGHEQYF.

J is TRBJ2-7 and V is TRBV9; the D is unclear. Trimming took off 3 bases at V and 6 bases at J, with 10 bases between the two ends. Germline loops: CDR1 SGDLS, CDR2 YYNGEE. CDR3 length equals 12 residues. CDR3 sequence reads: CASSAPSVEQYF. CDR3 nucleotide sequence: TGTGCCAGCAGCGCCCCGAGCGTCGAGCAGTACTTC.

The rearrangement uses TRBV27 and TRBJ2-3; 8 bases are a match to TRBD2. Germline-derived CDR1 and CDR2 are MNHEY and SMNVEV (reference sequence). Trimming took 6 bases from V and 6 from J; bases not matched to a gene: 5. The CDR3 length is 13 residues. The CDR3 here is CASRRASGDTQYF. CDR3 nucleotides: TGTGCCAGCAGAAGGGCTAGCGGGGATACGCAGTATTTT.

This clone was picked up a small number of times. The chain links TRBV29-1 to TRBJ1-2; D uncertain. Germline values: CDR1 SQVTM, CDR2 ANQGSEA. Trimming stripped 5 bases from V and 0 bases from J, with 10 bases between. This CDR3 is built from 13 residues. CDR3 bases: TGCAGCGTTCGTGTGCCCTCTAACTATGGCTACACCTTC. It yields the protein CSVRVPSNYGYTF.

The V call is TRBV7-2, the J call TRBJ1-2; unclear D gene. Trimming removed 1 base from V and 4 bases from J, with 7 bases in between. The CDR3 loop spans 13 amino acids. Germline V CDR1 and CDR2: SGHTA, FQGNSA. The CDR3 spells CASSLGTFYGYTF. In DNA, the CDR3 is TGTGCCAGCAGCTTAGGGACCTTCTATGGCTACACCTTC.

The J gene is TRBJ2-7, the V gene TRBV19, with TRBD2 identical over 9 bases. The CDR3 runs to 14 residues. Germline trimming cut 6 bases from V and 1 base from J; bases unmatched to any gene: 4. Per the germline V gene, CDR1 is LNHDA and CDR2 is SQIVND (reference sequence). The CDR3, as DNA: TGTGCCAGTAGGGCGGGGGGGGCGTCCTACGAGCAGTACTTC. It codes for CASRAGGASYEQYF.

V usage is TRBV30 and J usage is TRBJ1-6, with a tentative D call TRBD1 (5 bases). Germline V gene lookup returns CDR1 GTSNPN and CDR2 SVGIG (reference sequence). V was shortened by 2 bases and J by 8 bases, with 16 bases between the two germline ends. The CDR3 is 15 amino acids. The CDR3 DNA reads TGTGCCTGGAGTTTAAGTTGGGGGGACGATTCACCCCTCCACTTT. Translation: CAWSLSWGDDSPLHF.

This clone was counted between two and nine times. V is TRBV9 and J is TRBJ2-2, with 9 positions matching TRBD2. Per germline, CDR1 SGDLS and CDR2 YYNGEE. The CDR3 totals 18 residues. V lost 0 bases to trimming and J lost 0 bases; unmatched junction nucleotides: 6. In nucleotides, the CDR3 is TGTGCCAGCAGCGTAGCTACCCTAGCGGGGACGAACACCGGGGAGCTGTTTTTT. Amino acids: CASSVATLAGTNTGELFF.

V usage is TRBV5-1 and J usage is TRBJ2-7, with 7 positions matching TRBD1. This CDR3 contains 15 residues. J lost 6 bases, V lost 2 bases, and 11 bases had no gene match. From germline, CDR1 is SGHRS and CDR2 YFSETQ. The CDR3 region is CASSFPGLEGAEQYF. For the CDR3, the DNA is TGCGCCAGCAGCTTCCCAGGCCTAGAGGGGGCCGAGCAGTACTTC.

This clone was seen just once. The J gene is TRBJ1-1, the V gene TRBV30; possibly TRBD1 for D (6 bases). This CDR3 is 11 amino acids long. The germline gives CDR1 GTSNPN, CDR2 SVGIG (reference sequence). The CDR3 coding sequence is TGTGCTCCGAAGCTGGGGGCTAAGGCTTTCTTT. Translating gives CAPKLGAKAFF.

This clone was observed a few times. The chain employs TRBV7-2 and TRBJ2-5, with TRBD2 matching over 7 bases. Germline values: CDR1 SGHTA, CDR2 FQGNSA. V dropped 4 bases and J dropped 5; count of bases not matched to a gene: 1. The CDR3 runs to 12 residues. The CDR3 is CASSWGGETQYF. The CDR3 bases are TGTGCCAGCAGCTGGGGGGGGGAGACCCAGTACTTC.

The chain combines TRBV30 with TRBJ1-2; no reliable D call. With 7 bases removed from V and 7 bases from J, the gap between germline ends came to 16 bases. CDR1 GTSNPN and CDR2 SVGIG come from the germline V gene (reference sequence). There are 12 residues in the CDR3. In DNA, the CDR3 is TGTGCCTCCGCGAGACAATCTGGTGGCTACACCTTC. Residues: CASARQSGGYTF.